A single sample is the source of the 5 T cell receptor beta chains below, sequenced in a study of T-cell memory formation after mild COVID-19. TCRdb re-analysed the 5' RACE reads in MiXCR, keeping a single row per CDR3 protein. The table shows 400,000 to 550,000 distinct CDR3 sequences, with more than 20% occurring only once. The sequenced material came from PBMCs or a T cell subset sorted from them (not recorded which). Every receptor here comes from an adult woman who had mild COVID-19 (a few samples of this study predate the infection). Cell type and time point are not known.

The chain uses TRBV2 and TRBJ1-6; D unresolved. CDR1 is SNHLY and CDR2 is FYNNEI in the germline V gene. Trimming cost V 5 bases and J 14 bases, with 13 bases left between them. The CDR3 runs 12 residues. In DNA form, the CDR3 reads TGTGCCAGCAGTCTACAAGAATCAACCCTCCACTTT. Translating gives CASSLQESTLHF.

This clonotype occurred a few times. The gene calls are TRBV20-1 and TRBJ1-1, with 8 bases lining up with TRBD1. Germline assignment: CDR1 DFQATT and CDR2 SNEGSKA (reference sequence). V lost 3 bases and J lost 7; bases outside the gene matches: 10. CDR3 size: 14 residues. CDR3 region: CSASPQDRANEAFF. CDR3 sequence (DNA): TGCAGTGCTAGCCCCCAGGACAGGGCCAATGAAGCTTTCTTT.

In DNA, the CDR3 is TGTGCCAGCAGCAAGGGGGCGAACACTGAAGCTTTCTTT. Translated, it gives CASSKGANTEAFF. This chain joins TRBV25-1 and TRBJ1-1; 7 nucleotides agree with TRBD1. The V gene end was trimmed by 6 bases and the J gene end by 1 base; junction bases not matched to a gene: 2. Germline-derived CDR1 and CDR2 are MGHDK and SYGVNS. This CDR3 spans 13 amino acids.

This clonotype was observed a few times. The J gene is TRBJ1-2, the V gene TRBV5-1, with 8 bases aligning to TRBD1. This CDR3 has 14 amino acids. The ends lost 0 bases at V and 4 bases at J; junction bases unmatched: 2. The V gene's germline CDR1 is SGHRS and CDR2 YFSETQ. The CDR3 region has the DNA TGCGCCAGCAGCTTGGGACAGGGGCCCTATGGCTACACCTTC. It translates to CASSLGQGPYGYTF.

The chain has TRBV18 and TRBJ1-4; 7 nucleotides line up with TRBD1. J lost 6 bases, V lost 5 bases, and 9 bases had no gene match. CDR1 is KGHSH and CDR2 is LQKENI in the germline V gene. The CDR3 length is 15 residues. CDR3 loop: CASSSNTGADEKLFF. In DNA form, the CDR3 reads TGTGCCAGCTCATCAAACACAGGGGCGGATGAAAAACTGTTTTTT.